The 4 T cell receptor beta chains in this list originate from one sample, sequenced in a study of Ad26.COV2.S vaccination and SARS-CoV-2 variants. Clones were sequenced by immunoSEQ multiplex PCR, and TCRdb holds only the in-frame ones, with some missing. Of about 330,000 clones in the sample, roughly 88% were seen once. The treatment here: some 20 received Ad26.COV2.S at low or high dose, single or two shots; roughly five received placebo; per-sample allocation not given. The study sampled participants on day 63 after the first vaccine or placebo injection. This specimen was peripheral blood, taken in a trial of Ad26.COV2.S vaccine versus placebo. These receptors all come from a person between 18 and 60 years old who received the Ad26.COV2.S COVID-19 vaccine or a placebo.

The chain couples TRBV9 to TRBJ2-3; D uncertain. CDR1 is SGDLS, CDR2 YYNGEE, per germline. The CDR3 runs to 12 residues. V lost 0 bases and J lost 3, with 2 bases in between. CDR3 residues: CASSVDTDTQYF. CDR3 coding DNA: TGTGCCAGCAGCGTAGATACAGATACGCAGTATTTT.

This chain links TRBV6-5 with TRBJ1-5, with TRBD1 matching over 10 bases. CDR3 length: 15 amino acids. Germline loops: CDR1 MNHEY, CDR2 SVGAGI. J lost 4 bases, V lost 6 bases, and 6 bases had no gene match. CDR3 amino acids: CASSRRQGANQPQHF. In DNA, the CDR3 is TGTGCCAGCAGCAGACGACAGGGGGCAAATCAGCCCCAGCATTTT.

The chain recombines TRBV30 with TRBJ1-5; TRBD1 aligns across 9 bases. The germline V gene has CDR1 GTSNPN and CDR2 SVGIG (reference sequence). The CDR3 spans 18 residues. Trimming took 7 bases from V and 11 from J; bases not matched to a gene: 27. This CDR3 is CASPIPGQGVPLSRAQHF. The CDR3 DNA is TGTGCCTCCCCCATACCGGGACAGGGCGTCCCCCTCAGTAGGGCCCAGCATTTT.

The CDR3 protein is CASSLSGASYEQYF. DNA of the CDR3: TGTGCCAGCAGCCTTAGCGGGGCCTCCTACGAGCAGTACTTC. The J gene is TRBJ2-7, the V gene TRBV6-6; 8 bases agree with TRBD2. Germline V gives CDR1 MNHNY, CDR2 SVGAGI (reference sequence). This CDR3 contains 14 residues. V dropped 6 bases and J dropped 0; count of bases not matched to a gene: 4.